This entry describes one TCR beta chain. V lost 2 bases, J lost 3 bases, and 11 bases lay in between. Germline assignment: CDR1 MGHDK and CDR2 SYGVNS. The CDR3 has 15 residues. These data originate in a study of blood T cell repertoires in COVID-19. Assay used: immunoSEQ multiplex PCR; TCRdb lists only in-frame clones, some missing. The table has some 270,000 clones, over 75% seen once. This clonotype was sampled from a human donor with COVID-19, enrolled during active disease. The donor label of this sample is uncertain. The sample comprised peripheral blood. This chain connects TRBV25-1 to TRBJ2-1, with D maybe TRBD1 (6 bases). The CDR3 region has the DNA TGTGCCAGCAGTGAAGACAGGACCTTCTACAATGAGCAGTTCTTC. It translates to CASSEDRTFYNEQFF.